This is a list of T cell receptor beta chains from one sample in a study of T cells after yellow fever vaccination. TCRdb reprocessed the 5' RACE reads with MiXCR, giving one entry per CDR3 protein. This sample yields hundreds of thousands of distinct CDR3 sequences, of which 9% to 15% are seen a single time; around 14% belongs to the top ten. This specimen consisted of PBMCs, obtained on the day of the yellow fever booster vaccination. The origin of the receptors is a man aged 30 to 45 who received the YFV17D yellow fever vaccine. CDR3s include the opening cysteine and the closing phenylalanine or tryptophan. Fields, in order: clone size, D gene, V gene, J gene, CDR3 DNA, CDR3 protein. The D gene is left open where the match is weak. Clone size is stated in some rows and not others, as once, few, many or a class when expanded.

clone size: -
D gene: -
V gene: TRBV5-1
J gene: TRBJ1-5
CDR3 DNA: TGCGCCAGCCCCGAACCCCCGGGGGGGACACCCGTCGTTCGGCAGCCCCAGCATTTT
CDR3 protein: CASPEPPGGTPVVRQPQHF

clone size: -
D gene: -
V gene: TRBV7-2
J gene: TRBJ2-1
CDR3 DNA: TGTGCCAGCACCCTTGGGGCGGGAGAGCAGTTCTTC
CDR3 protein: CASTLGAGEQFF

clone size: -
D gene: -
V gene: TRBV5-1
J gene: TRBJ1-2
CDR3 DNA: TGCGCCAGCAGCTTGGGGACGGACACTAACTATGGCTACACCTTC
CDR3 protein: CASSLGTDTNYGYTF

clone size: -
D gene: -
V gene: TRBV28
J gene: TRBJ2-7
CDR3 DNA: TGTGCCAGCAGTTTACCTCCCATCGTCTACGAGCAGTACTTC
CDR3 protein: CASSLPPIVYEQYF

clone size: few
D gene: TRBD2
V gene: TRBV6-5
J gene: TRBJ2-2
CDR3 DNA: TGTGCCAGCAGTTCCGGGACTAGCGCCGGGGAGCTGTTTTTT
CDR3 protein: CASSSGTSAGELFF

clone size: few
D gene: -
V gene: TRBV12-3/TRBV12-4
J gene: TRBJ2-2
CDR3 DNA: TGTGCCAGCAGGGACACGGGTTACGGCGGGGAGCTGTTTTTT
CDR3 protein: CASRDTGYGGELFF

clone size: -
D gene: -
V gene: TRBV23-1
J gene: TRBJ2-2
CDR3 DNA: TGCGCCAGCAGTCTCGCCCGAGGTTTTAACACCGGGGAGCTGTTTTTT
CDR3 protein: CASSLARGFNTGELFF

clone size: few
D gene: TRBD1
V gene: TRBV6-1
J gene: TRBJ1-2
CDR3 DNA: TGTGCCAGCAGCCTTGGGACAGAGAGCGGCTACACCTTC
CDR3 protein: CASSLGTESGYTF

clone size: many
D gene: -
V gene: TRBV20-1
J gene: TRBJ2-7
CDR3 DNA: TGCAGTGCTAGAGATGGCCGGGGTCCCTACGAGCAGTACTTC
CDR3 protein: CSARDGRGPYEQYF

clone size: few
D gene: -
V gene: TRBV2
J gene: TRBJ1-3
CDR3 DNA: TGTGCCAGCAGGCGGGACGGTCCGCTTGTTGCTGGAAACACCATATATTTT
CDR3 protein: CASRRDGPLVAGNTIYF

clone size: -
D gene: TRBD2
V gene: TRBV18
J gene: TRBJ2-1
CDR3 DNA: TGTGCCAGCTCACCAAGAAGCTTCCCGGGACTAGCGCGCAATGAGCAGTTCTTC
CDR3 protein: CASSPRSFPGLARNEQFF

clone size: -
D gene: TRBD1
V gene: TRBV27
J gene: TRBJ2-7
CDR3 DNA: TGTGCCAGCAGTTCTACCGGGACAGGGGTCTACGAGCAGTACTTC
CDR3 protein: CASSSTGTGVYEQYF

clone size: few
D gene: TRBD2
V gene: TRBV18
J gene: TRBJ2-1
CDR3 DNA: TGTGCCAGCTCACCATCCCCCGGGGCGGGAGATCACAATGAGCAGTTCTTC
CDR3 protein: CASSPSPGAGDHNEQFF

clone size: few
D gene: -
V gene: TRBV7-3
J gene: TRBJ1-6
CDR3 DNA: TGTGCCAGCAGCTTAACGGCCAGGGATAATTCACCCCTCCACTTT
CDR3 protein: CASSLTARDNSPLHF

clone size: once
D gene: -
V gene: TRBV3-1
J gene: TRBJ2-5
CDR3 DNA: TGTGCCAGCAGCCAAGGACTCACGGGGGAGACCCAGTACTTC
CDR3 protein: CASSQGLTGETQYF

clone size: -
D gene: TRBD2
V gene: TRBV5-4
J gene: TRBJ2-1
CDR3 DNA: TGTGCCAGCAGCTTGGGGGGGGTTAGCGGGATTGAGCAGTTCTTC
CDR3 protein: CASSLGGVSGIEQFF

clone size: few
D gene: TRBD2
V gene: TRBV3-1
J gene: TRBJ2-7
CDR3 DNA: TGTGCCAGCAGCCCACTAGCGGGAAAATACGAGCAGTACTTC
CDR3 protein: CASSPLAGKYEQYF

clone size: few
D gene: -
V gene: TRBV7-9
J gene: TRBJ2-5
CDR3 DNA: TGTGCCAGCAGCACCCGCGGCGGCCTACAAGAGACCCAGTACTTC
CDR3 protein: CASSTRGGLQETQYF

clone size: few
D gene: TRBD2
V gene: TRBV11-2
J gene: TRBJ2-7
CDR3 DNA: TGTGCCAGCAGCTTAGAGGGGACAGAATCGGGACTAGCGGGGTTCGTCGAGCAGTACTTC
CDR3 protein: CASSLEGTESGLAGFVEQYF

clone size: -
D gene: -
V gene: TRBV20-1
J gene: TRBJ2-1
CDR3 DNA: TGCAGTGCTTTAAAGCGGTACAATGAGCAGTTCTTC
CDR3 protein: CSALKRYNEQFF

clone size: few
D gene: TRBD2
V gene: TRBV6-5
J gene: TRBJ2-3
CDR3 DNA: TGTGCCAGCAGTTCGACACGTAGCGGGAGGGCGGGAGATACGCAGTATTTT
CDR3 protein: CASSSTRSGRAGDTQYF

clone size: -
D gene: TRBD2
V gene: TRBV20-1
J gene: TRBJ2-3
CDR3 DNA: TGCAGTGCTAGAACCCTGGGGCTAGCGGACACAGATACGCAGTCTTTT
CDR3 protein: CSARTLGLADTDTQSF

clone size: -
D gene: -
V gene: TRBV27
J gene: TRBJ1-4
CDR3 DNA: TGTGCCAGCAGCCCGTCGGGACGAACTAATGAAAAACTGTTTTTT
CDR3 protein: CASSPSGRTNEKLFF

clone size: -
D gene: TRBD2
V gene: TRBV5-4
J gene: TRBJ2-5
CDR3 DNA: TGTGCCAGCAGCCCAGGGACTAGCGGGCCGGTTGGGACCCAGTACTTC
CDR3 protein: CASSPGTSGPVGTQYF

clone size: few
D gene: TRBD1
V gene: TRBV13
J gene: TRBJ2-3
CDR3 DNA: TGTGCCAGCACCCCAGGGGGCGGGACTAGCACAGATACGCAGTATTTT
CDR3 protein: CASTPGGGTSTDTQYF

clone size: -
D gene: TRBD1
V gene: TRBV20-1
J gene: TRBJ1-2
CDR3 DNA: TGCAGTGCTAGTGAGGGGGCTCGGTATGGCTACACCTTC
CDR3 protein: CSASEGARYGYTF

clone size: -
D gene: -
V gene: TRBV6-2/TRBV6-3
J gene: TRBJ2-3
CDR3 DNA: TGTGCCAGCAGTGACAATTCCCTGGTGAGGAATACGCAGTATTTT
CDR3 protein: CASSDNSLVRNTQYF